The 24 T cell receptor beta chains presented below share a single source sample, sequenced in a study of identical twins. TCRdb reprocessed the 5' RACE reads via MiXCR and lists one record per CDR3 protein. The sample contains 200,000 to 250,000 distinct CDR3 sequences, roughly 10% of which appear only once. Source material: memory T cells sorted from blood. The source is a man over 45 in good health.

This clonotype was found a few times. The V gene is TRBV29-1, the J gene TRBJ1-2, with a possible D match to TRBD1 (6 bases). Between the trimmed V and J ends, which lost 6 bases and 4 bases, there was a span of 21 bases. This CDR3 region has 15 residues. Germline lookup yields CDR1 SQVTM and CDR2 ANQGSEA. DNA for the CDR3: TGCAGCGTGGAGGGGATTGAGGACAGAACCTATGGCTACACCTTC. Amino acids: CSVEGIEDRTYGYTF.

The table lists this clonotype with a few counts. CDR3 sequence: CSPQRGNYQFF. The CDR3 coding sequence is TGCAGTCCCCAGAGGGGGAATTACCAGTTCTTC. The rearrangement uses TRBV20-1 and TRBJ2-1; D may be TRBD1 (6 bases). Trimming took off 8 bases at V and 13 bases at J, with 18 bases between the two ends. Germline values: CDR1 DFQATT, CDR2 SNEGSKA (reference sequence). The CDR3 has 11 residues.

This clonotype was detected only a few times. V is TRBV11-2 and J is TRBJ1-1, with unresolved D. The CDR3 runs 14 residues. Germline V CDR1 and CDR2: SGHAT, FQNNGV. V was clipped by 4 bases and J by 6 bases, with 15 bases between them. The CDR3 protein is CASSSLGRPSEAFF. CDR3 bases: TGTGCCAGCAGCTCCCTTGGCAGACCCTCTGAAGCTTTCTTT.

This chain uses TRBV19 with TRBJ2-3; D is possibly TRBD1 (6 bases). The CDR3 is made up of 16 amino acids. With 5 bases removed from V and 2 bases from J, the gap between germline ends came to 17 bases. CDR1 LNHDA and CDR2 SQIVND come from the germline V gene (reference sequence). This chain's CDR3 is CASSARWDKLTDTQYF. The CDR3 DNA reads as TGTGCCAGTAGTGCGCGATGGGACAAACTCACAGATACGCAGTATTTT.

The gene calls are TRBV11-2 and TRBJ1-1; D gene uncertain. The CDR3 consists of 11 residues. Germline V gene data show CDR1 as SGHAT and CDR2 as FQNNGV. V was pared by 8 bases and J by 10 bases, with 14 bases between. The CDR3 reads CASGLTRRAFF. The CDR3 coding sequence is TGTGCCAGCGGACTGACCAGGAGAGCTTTCTTT.

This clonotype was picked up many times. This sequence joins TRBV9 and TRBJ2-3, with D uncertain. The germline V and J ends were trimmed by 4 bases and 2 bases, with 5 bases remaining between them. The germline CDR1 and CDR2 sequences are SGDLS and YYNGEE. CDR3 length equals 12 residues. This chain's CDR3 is CASSQNTDTQYF. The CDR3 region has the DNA TGTGCCAGCAGCCAAAACACAGATACGCAGTATTTT.

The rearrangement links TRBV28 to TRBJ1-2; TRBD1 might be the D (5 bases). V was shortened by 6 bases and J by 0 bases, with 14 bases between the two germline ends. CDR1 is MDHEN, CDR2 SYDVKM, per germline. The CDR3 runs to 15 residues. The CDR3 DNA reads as TGTGCCAGCAGGACAGACTTATCCTCTAACTATGGCTACACCTTC. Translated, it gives CASRTDLSSNYGYTF.

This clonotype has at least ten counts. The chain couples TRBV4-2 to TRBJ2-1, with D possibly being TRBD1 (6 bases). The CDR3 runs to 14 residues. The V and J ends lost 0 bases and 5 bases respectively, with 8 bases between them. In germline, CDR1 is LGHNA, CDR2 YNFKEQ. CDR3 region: CASSQDPGDNEQFF. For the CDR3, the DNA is TGTGCCAGCAGCCAAGACCCAGGGGACAATGAGCAGTTCTTC.

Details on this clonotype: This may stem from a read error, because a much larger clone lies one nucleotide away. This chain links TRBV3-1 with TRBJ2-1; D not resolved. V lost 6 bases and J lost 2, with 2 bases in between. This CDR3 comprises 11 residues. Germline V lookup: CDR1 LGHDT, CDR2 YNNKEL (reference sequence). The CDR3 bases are TGTGCCAGCAGGGCCTACAATGAGCAGTTCTTC. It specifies CASRAYNEQFF.

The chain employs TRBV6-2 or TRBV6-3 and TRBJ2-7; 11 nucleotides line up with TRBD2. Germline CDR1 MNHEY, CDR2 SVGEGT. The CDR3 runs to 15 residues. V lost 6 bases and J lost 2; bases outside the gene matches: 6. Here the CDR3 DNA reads TGTGCCAGCAGGTGGGGGACTAGCGGCCCCTACGAGCAGTACTTC. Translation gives CASRWGTSGPYEQYF.

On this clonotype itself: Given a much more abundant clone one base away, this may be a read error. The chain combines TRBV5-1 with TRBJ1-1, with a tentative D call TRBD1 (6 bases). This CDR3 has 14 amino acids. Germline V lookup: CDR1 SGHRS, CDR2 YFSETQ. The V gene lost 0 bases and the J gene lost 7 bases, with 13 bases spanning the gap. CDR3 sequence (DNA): TGCGCCAGCAGCTTGGACCAGGGGCCGAGTGAAGCTTTCTTT. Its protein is CASSLDQGPSEAFF.

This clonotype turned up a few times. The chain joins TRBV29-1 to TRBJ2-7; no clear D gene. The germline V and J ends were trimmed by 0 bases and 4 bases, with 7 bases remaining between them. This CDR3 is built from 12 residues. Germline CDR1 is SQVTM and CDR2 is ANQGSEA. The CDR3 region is CSVEDTGYEQYF. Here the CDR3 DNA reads TGCAGCGTTGAAGATACGGGTTACGAGCAGTACTTC.

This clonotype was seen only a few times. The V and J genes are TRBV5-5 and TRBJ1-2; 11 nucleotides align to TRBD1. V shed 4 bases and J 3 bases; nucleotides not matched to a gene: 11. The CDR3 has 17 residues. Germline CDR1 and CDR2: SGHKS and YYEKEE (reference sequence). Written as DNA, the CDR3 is TGTGCCAGCAGCGTGGACAGGGGGCGAGGTTCGGACTATGGCTACACCTTC. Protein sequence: CASSVDRGRGSDYGYTF.

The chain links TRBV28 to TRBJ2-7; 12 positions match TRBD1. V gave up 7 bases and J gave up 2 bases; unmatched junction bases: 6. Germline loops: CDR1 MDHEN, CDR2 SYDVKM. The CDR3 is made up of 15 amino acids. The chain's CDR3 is CASTRGQGAPYEQYF. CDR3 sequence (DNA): TGTGCCAGCACGAGGGGACAGGGGGCCCCCTACGAGCAGTACTTC.

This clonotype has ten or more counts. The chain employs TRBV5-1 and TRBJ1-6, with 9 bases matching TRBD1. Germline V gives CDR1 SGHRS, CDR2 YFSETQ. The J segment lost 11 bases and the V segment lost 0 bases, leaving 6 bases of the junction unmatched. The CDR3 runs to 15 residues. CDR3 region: CASSLDTGGLTPLHF. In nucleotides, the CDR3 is TGCGCCAGCAGCTTGGATACAGGGGGCCTCACACCCCTCCACTTT. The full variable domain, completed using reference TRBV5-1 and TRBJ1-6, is KAGVTQTPRYLIKTRGQQVTLSCSPISGHRSVSWYQQTPGQGLQFLFEYFSETQRNKGNFPGRFSGRQFSNSRSEMNVSTLELGDSALYLCASSLDTGGLTPLHFGNGTRLTVT.

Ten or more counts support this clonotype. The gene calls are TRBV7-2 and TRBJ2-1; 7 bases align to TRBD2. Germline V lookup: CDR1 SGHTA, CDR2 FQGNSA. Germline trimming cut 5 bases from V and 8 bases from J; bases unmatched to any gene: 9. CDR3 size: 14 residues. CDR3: CASSPRTRGDEQFF. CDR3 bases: TGTGCCAGCAGCCCCAGGACTAGAGGCGATGAGCAGTTCTTC.

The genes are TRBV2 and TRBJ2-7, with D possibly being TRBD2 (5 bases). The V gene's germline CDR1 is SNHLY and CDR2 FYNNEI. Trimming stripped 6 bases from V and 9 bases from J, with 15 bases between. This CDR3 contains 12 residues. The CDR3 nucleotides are TGTGCCAGCAGGGGAGACGGAATTCGGCAGTACTTC. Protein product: CASRGDGIRQYF.

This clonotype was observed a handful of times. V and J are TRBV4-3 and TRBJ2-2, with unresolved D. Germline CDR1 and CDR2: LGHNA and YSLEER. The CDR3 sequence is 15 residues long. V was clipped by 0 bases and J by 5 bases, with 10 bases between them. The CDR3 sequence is CASSQEGGRTGELFF. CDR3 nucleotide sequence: TGCGCCAGCAGCCAAGAAGGCGGACGGACCGGGGAGCTGTTTTTT.

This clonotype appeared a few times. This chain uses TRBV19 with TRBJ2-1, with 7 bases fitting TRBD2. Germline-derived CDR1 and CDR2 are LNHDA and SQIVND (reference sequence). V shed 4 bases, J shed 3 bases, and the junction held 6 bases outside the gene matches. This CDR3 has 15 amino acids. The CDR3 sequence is CASSNLGGGYNEQFF. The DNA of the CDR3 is TGTGCCAGTAGTAACCTTGGGGGGGGCTACAATGAGCAGTTCTTC.

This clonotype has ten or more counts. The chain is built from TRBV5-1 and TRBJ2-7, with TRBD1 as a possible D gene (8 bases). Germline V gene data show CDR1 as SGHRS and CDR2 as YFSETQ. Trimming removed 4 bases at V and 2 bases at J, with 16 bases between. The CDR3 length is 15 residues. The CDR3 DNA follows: TGCGCCAGCAGCCGCGGGGGACAGGACACCTACGAGCAGTACTTC. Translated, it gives CASSRGGQDTYEQYF.

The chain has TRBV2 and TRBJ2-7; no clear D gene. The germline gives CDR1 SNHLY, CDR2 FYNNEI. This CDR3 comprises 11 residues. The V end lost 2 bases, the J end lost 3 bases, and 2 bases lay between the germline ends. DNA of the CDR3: TGTGCCAGCAGTGAATTCTACGAGCAGTACTTC. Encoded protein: CASSEFYEQYF.

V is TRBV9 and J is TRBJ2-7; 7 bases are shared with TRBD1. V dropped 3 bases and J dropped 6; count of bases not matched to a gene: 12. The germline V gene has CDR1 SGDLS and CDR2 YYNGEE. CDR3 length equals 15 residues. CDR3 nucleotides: TGTGCCAGCAGCGCCGACGGGCAGGGGGATGGCGAGCAGTACTTC. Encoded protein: CASSADGQGDGEQYF.

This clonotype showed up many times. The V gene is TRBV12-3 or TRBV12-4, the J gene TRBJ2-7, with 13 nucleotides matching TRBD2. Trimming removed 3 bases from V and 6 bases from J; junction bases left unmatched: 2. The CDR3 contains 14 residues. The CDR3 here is CASSLGTSGTEQYF. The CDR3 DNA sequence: TGTGCCAGCAGTTTGGGGACTAGCGGGACCGAGCAGTACTTC.

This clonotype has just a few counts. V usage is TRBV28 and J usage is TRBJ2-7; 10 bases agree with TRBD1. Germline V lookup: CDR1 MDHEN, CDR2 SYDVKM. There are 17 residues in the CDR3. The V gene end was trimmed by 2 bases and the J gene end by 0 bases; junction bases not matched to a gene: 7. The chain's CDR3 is CASSLPPGTGDSYEQYF. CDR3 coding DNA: TGTGCCAGCAGTTTACCCCCCGGGACAGGGGACTCCTACGAGCAGTACTTC.